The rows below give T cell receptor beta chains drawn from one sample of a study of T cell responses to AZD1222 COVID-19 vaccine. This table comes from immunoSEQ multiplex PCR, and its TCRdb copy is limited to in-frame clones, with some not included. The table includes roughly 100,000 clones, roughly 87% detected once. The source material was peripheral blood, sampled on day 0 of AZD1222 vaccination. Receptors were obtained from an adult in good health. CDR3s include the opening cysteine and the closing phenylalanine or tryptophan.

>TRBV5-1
CASKLAPSQIDTQYF
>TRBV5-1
CASSLEGQSNTGELFF
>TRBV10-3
CAISLAKEDYGYTF
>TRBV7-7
CASSLGTSGESTDTQYF
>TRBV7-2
CASSSQGTEQFF
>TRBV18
CASSSELNTEAFF
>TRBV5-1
CASSLEEKAFF
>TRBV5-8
CASSFEGRNYGYTF
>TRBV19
CASSMGSLGETQYF
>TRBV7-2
CASSLGLAGGPWGEQYF
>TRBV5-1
CASSFGRGRSSYNEQFF
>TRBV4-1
CASSPQGTSGRVTGANVLTF
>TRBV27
CASSFPPLNEQFF
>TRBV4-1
CASSPETGMSYGYTF
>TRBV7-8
CASSLKEGGFTEAFF
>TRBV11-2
CASSPQGLSNQPQHF
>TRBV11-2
CASRQSGRVSHEQYF
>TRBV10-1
CASSEGAPTGEQYF
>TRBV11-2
CASSLDRAGGSGGRYEQYF
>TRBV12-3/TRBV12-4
CASSPVDTEAFF
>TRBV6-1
CASSEAADRGYGYTF
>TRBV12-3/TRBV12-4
CASRTGAAHTIYF
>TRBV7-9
CASSPRTGELFF
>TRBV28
CASSSGASEAYGYTF
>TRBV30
CAWSVGDRANTEAFF
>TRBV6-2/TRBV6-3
CASSHPIAGLAGPQHF
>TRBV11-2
CASSFPPNVEQFF
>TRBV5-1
CASSWTGGVDQPQHF
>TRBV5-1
CASSNSGLASLLTSTDTQYF
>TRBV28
CASSLQGLADVEQYF
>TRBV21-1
CASSGRYVITF
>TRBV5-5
CASSGQGVLETQYF
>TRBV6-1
CASSEGWTTDTQYF
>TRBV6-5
CASSTTPLTEAFF
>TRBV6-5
CASSGTSGQQFF
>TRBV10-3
CAISVGQTEAFF
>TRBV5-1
CASSLALSFTDTQYF
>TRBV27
CASSKGRDHYEQYF
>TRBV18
CASSPGTGDGETQYF
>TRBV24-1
CATSRSGETQYF
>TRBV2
CASSDPRGLTEAFF
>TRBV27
CASSPKERGPQWDEQFF
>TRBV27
CASSSGRLAGDNEQFF
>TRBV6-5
CASLGDSNEKLFF
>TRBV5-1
CASSTQGNTEAFF
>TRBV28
CASSLGGGRSPEQFF
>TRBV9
CASSVDNSPLHF
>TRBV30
CAWSLEGNQPQHF
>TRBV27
CASSLSYTFGDTQYF